Below, 27 T cell receptor beta chains from the same sample are listed, as sequenced in a study of vaccination and CD4 T cells after COVID-19. These TCRs are of unknown antigen specificity. Stated treatment: approximately 9-day PBMC culture with coronavirus spike peptide pools or control peptides (ViraFEST assay). Scientists ran DNA taken from cultured CD4+ T cells through the Oncomine TCR Beta short-read assay for sequencing. TCRdb re-called the PCR reads through MiXCR, storing one row per CDR3 protein. Here the sample spans approximately 19,000 distinct CDR3 sequences, 60% to 70% being singletons. Sequencing used CD4+ T cells from blood, cultured in vitro. All receptors derive from a human donor who had recovered from COVID-19.

This clonotype has more than one count but fewer than ten. This chain connects TRBV7-2 to TRBJ2-2; D not certain. Germline V lookup: CDR1 SGHTA, CDR2 FQGNSA. The CDR3 runs 12 residues. The V and J ends lost 2 bases and 8 bases respectively, with 6 bases between them. The CDR3 region has the DNA TGTGCCAGCAGCTTAAATGCAGGGGAGCTGTTTTTT. It translates to CASSLNAGELFF.

V usage is TRBV7-9 and J usage is TRBJ2-1, with no clear D. The assigned J gene may be wrong: the sequence end matches TRBJ2-7 better. Looked up from germline, CDR1 is SEHNR and CDR2 is FQNEAQ (reference sequence). The CDR3 consists of 14 residues. CDR3: CASSLHGVVSEQYF. The CDR3 nucleotides are TGTGCCAGCAGCTTACATGGGGTCGTGAGCGAGCAGTACTTC.

The chain joins TRBV5-8 to TRBJ1-1, with 7 bases aligning to TRBD1. CDR1 is SGHTS and CDR2 is YDEGEE in the germline V gene. With V trimmed by 3 bases and J by 2 bases, 4 bases remained unmatched. The CDR3 is 14 residues long. This CDR3 is CASSYTGANTEAFF. The CDR3 DNA follows: TGTGCCAGCAGCTATACAGGGGCTAACACTGAAGCTTTCTTT.

The J gene is TRBJ2-5, the V gene TRBV20-1, with 10 positions matching TRBD2. CDR1 is DFQATT and CDR2 is SNEGSKA in the germline V gene (reference sequence). V gave up 4 bases and J gave up 3 bases; unmatched junction bases: 11. The CDR3 runs 16 residues. The CDR3 region is CSAKPLAGNSKETQYF. DNA for the CDR3: TGCAGTGCTAAACCACTAGCGGGAAACTCAAAAGAGACCCAGTACTTC.

The rearrangement links TRBV20-1 to TRBJ2-1; maybe TRBD2 (5 bases). Trimming shortened V by 6 bases and J by 8 bases, and 14 bases separated the two germline ends. CDR3 length: 12 residues. CDR1 and CDR2 from the germline V gene are DFQATT and SNEGSKA (reference sequence). This CDR3 is CSATDSGDEQFF. DNA of the CDR3: TGCAGTGCCACGGACTCTGGGGATGAGCAGTTCTTC.

V is TRBV27 and J is TRBJ1-4, with TRBD1 matching 7 bases. The CDR3 sequence is 15 residues long. The junction had 10 bases not matched to a gene; V was cut back by 6 bases and J by 6 bases. Germline V gene lookup returns CDR1 MNHEY and CDR2 SMNVEV (reference sequence). The CDR3 here is CASRGRVQGYEKLFF. The CDR3 DNA sequence: TGTGCCAGCAGGGGACGTGTACAGGGGTATGAAAAACTGTTTTTT.

This clonotype has just a few counts. The V and J genes are TRBV27 and TRBJ1-6, with 9 bases aligning to TRBD1. The CDR3 is 13 residues long. V lost 6 bases to trimming and J lost 9 bases; unmatched junction nucleotides: 3. Germline CDR1 reads MNHEY; CDR2 reads SMNVEV (reference sequence). The CDR3: CASRIQGASPLHF. DNA of the CDR3: TGTGCCAGCAGGATACAGGGGGCTTCACCCCTCCACTTT.

This clonotype has only a few counts. V gene TRBV20-1 combines with J gene TRBJ1-1; the match to TRBD1 covers 8 bases. V was clipped by 4 bases and J by 3 bases; unmatched bases: 10. Germline V lookup: CDR1 DFQATT, CDR2 SNEGSKA (reference sequence). The CDR3 loop spans 15 amino acids. DNA of the CDR3: TGCAGTGCTAACGACAGGGGAAGAAGCGACACTGAAGCTTTCTTT. Translated: CSANDRGRSDTEAFF.

This chain links TRBV4-2 with TRBJ1-6, with 8 bases matching TRBD1. CDR1 is LGHNA and CDR2 is YNFKEQ in the germline V gene. The CDR3 sequence is 16 residues long. V lost 1 base, J lost 7 bases, and 6 bases stayed unmatched. The CDR3 DNA sequence: TGTGCCAGCAGCCAAGTCCTGGACAGGGCCAATTCACCCCTCCACTTT. It specifies CASSQVLDRANSPLHF.

The V call is TRBV2, the J call TRBJ1-2; D not certain. Germline CDR1 and CDR2: SNHLY and FYNNEI. The V gene lost 5 bases and the J gene lost 3 bases, with 10 bases spanning the gap. The CDR3 runs 13 residues. The CDR3 DNA follows: TGTGCCAGCAGTCGCGGGCAGGACTATGGCTACACCTTC. This encodes CASSRGQDYGYTF.

The rearrangement uses TRBV28 and TRBJ1-1; 8 nucleotides agree with TRBD1. Germline CDR1 is MDHEN and CDR2 is SYDVKM. With V trimmed by 6 bases and J by 8 bases, 11 bases remained unmatched. This CDR3 is built from 14 residues. The CDR3 spells CASSAGTGASEAFF. For the CDR3, the DNA is TGTGCCAGCAGCGCCGGGACAGGCGCGAGCGAAGCTTTCTTT.

The chain joins TRBV14 to TRBJ1-1; D is uncertain. Deletions cut 1 base from V and 2 bases from J, with 17 bases between. The CDR3 has 17 amino acids. CDR1 and CDR2 (germline): SGHDN, FVKESK. The CDR3 protein is CASSQVIGNVGNTEAFF. The DNA of the CDR3 is TGTGCCAGCAGCCAAGTTATAGGGAACGTCGGTAACACTGAAGCTTTCTTT.

V and J are TRBV29-1 and TRBJ1-4; weak D call: TRBD1 (6 bases). The CDR3 is 13 amino acids. From germline, CDR1 is SQVTM and CDR2 ANQGSEA. The germline V and J ends were trimmed by 4 bases and 10 bases, with 16 bases remaining between them. This CDR3 reads CSVATGILGKLFF. CDR3 nucleotide sequence: TGCAGCGTTGCGACAGGTATTCTTGGAAAACTGTTTTTT. The variable domain in full, with the rest retrieved from reference TRBV29-1 and TRBJ1-4, is SAVISQKPSRDICQRGTSLTIQCQVDSQVTMMFWYRQQPGQSLTLIATANQGSEATYESGFVIDKFPISRPNLTFSTLTVSNMSPEDSSIYLCSVATGILGKLFFGSGTQLSVL.

The CDR3 coding sequence is TGTGCCAGCAGCCTAGAGGACAGGGGGGGAGGAAACACCATATATTTT. Translating gives CASSLEDRGGGNTIYF. The J gene is TRBJ1-3, the V gene TRBV6-1; 10 bases match TRBD1. Germline V gene sequence: CDR1 MNHNS, CDR2 SASEGT. The CDR3 runs to 16 residues. V was clipped by 6 bases and J by 4 bases; unmatched bases: 9.

The rearrangement links TRBV6-1 to TRBJ2-3; D gene unclear. The V gene's germline CDR1 is MNHNS and CDR2 SASEGT. V lost 2 bases and J lost 2, with 11 bases in between. CDR3 size: 15 residues. CDR3 nucleotides: TGTGCCAGCAGTGAAAAGCTGGCGTTCACAGATACGCAGTATTTT. Translated, it gives CASSEKLAFTDTQYF.

This clonotype was detected a few times. This rearrangement joins TRBV7-2 to TRBJ2-5, with a possible D match to TRBD2 (6 bases). The V and J ends lost 5 bases and 9 bases respectively, with 22 bases between them. Germline CDR1 reads SGHTA; CDR2 reads FQGNSA. CDR3 size: 15 residues. The CDR3 region is CASSPQEGGGRAQYF. CDR3 sequence (DNA): TGTGCCAGCAGCCCACAAGAGGGTGGGGGGAGAGCCCAGTACTTC. Full variable domain (rest looked up from reference TRBV7-2 and TRBJ2-5): GAGVSQSPSNKVTEKGKDVELRCDPISGHTALYWYRQSLGQGLEFLIYFQGNSAPDKSGLPSDRFSAERTGGSVSTLTIQRTQQEDSAVYLCASSPQEGGGRAQYFGPGTRLLVL.

The J gene is TRBJ1-1, the V gene TRBV19; 8 bases are a match to TRBD1. V trimming: 3 bases; J trimming: 4 bases; junction bases outside the gene matches: 10. Per the germline V gene, CDR1 is LNHDA and CDR2 is SQIVND (reference sequence). CDR3 length equals 16 residues. The CDR3 bases are TGTGCCAGTAGTATGGGGTGGCAGGGGGCCGGCACTGAAGCTTTCTTT. This translates into CASSMGWQGAGTEAFF.

The DNA of the CDR3 is TGCAGTGCTAGAGATCCGACCGGGACAGGGGGCAATGAGCAGTTCTTC. Translation: CSARDPTGTGGNEQFF. This chain links TRBV20-1 with TRBJ2-1, with 11 bases matching TRBD1. Trimming cost V 0 bases and J 6 bases; bases outside gene matches: 7. The CDR3 extends over 16 amino acids. CDR1 and CDR2 (germline): DFQATT, SNEGSKA (reference sequence).

This clonotype came up a few times. This sequence joins TRBV20-1 and TRBJ2-5; 12 bases match TRBD1. The CDR3 contains 14 residues. Germline V gives CDR1 DFQATT, CDR2 SNEGSKA (reference sequence). V trimming: 7 bases; J trimming: 5 bases; junction bases outside the gene matches: 8. The CDR3 region has the DNA TGCAGTGTTACCGGGACAGGGGGCTTGGAGACCCAGTACTTC. As protein: CSVTGTGGLETQYF.

The CDR3 nucleotides read TGCAGTGCAAGTTGGGGGATCGATGAGCAGTTCTTC. Translated: CSASWGIDEQFF. This chain links TRBV20-1 with TRBJ2-1, with D perhaps assigned TRBD1 or TRBD2 (5 bases each). The CDR3 covers 12 residues. Germline CDR1 and CDR2: DFQATT and SNEGSKA (reference sequence). V lost 6 bases to trimming and J lost 8 bases, with 14 bases between them.

This chain uses TRBV6-1 with TRBJ2-3; D gene unclear. The ends were cut back, 3 bases at V and 0 bases at J, with 7 bases in the middle. CDR3 length: 14 amino acids. Per germline, CDR1 MNHNS and CDR2 SASEGT. The CDR3 region has the DNA TGTGCCAGCAGTGATCATCCTAGCACAGATACGCAGTATTTT. Its protein is CASSDHPSTDTQYF.

This rearrangement joins TRBV20-1 to TRBJ1-5; D uncertain. CDR1 DFQATT and CDR2 SNEGSKA come from the germline V gene (reference sequence). This CDR3 region has 14 residues. V lost 6 bases, J lost 1 base, and 13 bases lay in between. CDR3 in amino acids: CSAARGESNQPQHF. Written as DNA, the CDR3 is TGCAGTGCCGCCCGGGGAGAGAGCAATCAGCCCCAGCATTTT.

The V and J genes are TRBV6-5 and TRBJ2-7, with D perhaps TRBD1 or TRBD2 (6 bases each). Germline V gene data show CDR1 as MNHEY and CDR2 as SVGAGI. V was pared by 0 bases and J by 3 bases, with 12 bases between. CDR3 length: 15 amino acids. In nucleotides, the CDR3 is TGTGCCAGCAGTTACTCGAAGGGGGGCGGCTACGAGCAGTACTTC. Translation gives CASSYSKGGGYEQYF.

In the case of this clonotype: A read error may produce the germline difference seen at one junction end. The chain has TRBV6-2 or TRBV6-3 and TRBJ2-7; 12 bases are shared with TRBD2. The CDR3 is 18 amino acids. CDR1 and CDR2 (germline): MNHEY, SVGEGT. DNA of the CDR3: TGTGTCAGCAGTACCATAACCGGACTAGCGGGAACGATCTACGAGCAGTACTTC. Its protein product is CVSSTITGLAGTIYEQYF.

This clonotype has a single count. The rearrangement joins TRBV28 to TRBJ1-5, with no clear D. The CDR3 runs 16 residues. The V and J ends lost 1 base and 7 bases respectively, with 17 bases between them. Germline loops: CDR1 MDHEN, CDR2 SYDVKM. DNA of the CDR3: TGTGCCAGCAGTTTATCTCCGGTGGGAAAGGGCCAGCCCCAGCATTTT. This gives the protein CASSLSPVGKGQPQHF.

The CDR3, as DNA: TGTGCCAGCAGTGAAGCTTTAGCGTTTGGTCAGCCCCAGCATTTT. Protein product: CASSEALAFGQPQHF. The rearrangement joins TRBV2 to TRBJ1-5; no clear D gene. The V end lost 0 bases, the J end lost 6 bases, and 12 bases lay between the germline ends. CDR3 length: 15 residues. The germline V gene encodes CDR1 SNHLY and CDR2 FYNNEI.

This clonotype is categorized as medium-sized. The chain combines TRBV6-1 with TRBJ2-3, with 9 bases matching TRBD2. Germline CDR1 reads MNHNS; CDR2 reads SASEGT. The CDR3 length is 14 residues. Trimming at V came to 7 bases and at J to 3 bases, leaving 5 bases not matched to a gene. CDR3 nucleotide sequence: TGTGCCAGCAAGGCGGGAGGGCCGACAGATACGCAGTATTTT. It codes for CASKAGGPTDTQYF.